Listed below are T cell receptor beta chains from one sample, sequenced in a study of blood T cell repertoires in COVID-19. Profiled with immunoSEQ multiplex PCR; TCRdb holds only in-frame clones, not every one. The sample shows about 150,000 clones, nearly 80% of them seen only once. Sequencing input: peripheral blood. Source of these receptors: a woman at least 80 years old with acute or convalescent COVID-19. Both conserved end residues are part of each CDR3.

J,V,CDR3
TRBJ1-2,TRBV28,CASRTGGFLGYTF
TRBJ1-1,TRBV29-1,CSVLQDRATEAFF
TRBJ1-3,TRBV7-2,CASSFRGGRNTIYF
TRBJ1-1,TRBV15,CATSRDQTGGAFF
TRBJ1-1,TRBV19,CASSRRSGTNTEAFF
TRBJ2-7,TRBV6-5,CASSRDREDYEQYF
TRBJ1-2,TRBV7-9,CASSLWADVYGYTF
TRBJ2-4,TRBV19,CASSTPVRKNIQYF
TRBJ1-2,TRBV28,CASFSTGATGYTF
TRBJ1-2,TRBV7-9,CASSPVEGGGYTF
TRBJ2-1,TRBV7-2,CASSSQGFNEQFF
TRBJ2-7,TRBV7-8,CASSLRDRAYEQYF
TRBJ2-1,TRBV5-1,CPRTKKQPRQGPGGGWDEQFF
TRBJ2-3,TRBV7-8,CASTSGVSTDTQYF
TRBJ2-1,TRBV7-3,CASSLGLAGDEQFF
TRBJ2-2,TRBV5-1,CASSWSGSGTGELFF
TRBJ2-1,TRBV27,CASSSGTVYSYNEQFF
TRBJ1-1,TRBV6-1,CASSDHGTVNTEAFF
TRBJ1-3,TRBV6-5,CASTTGNTIYF
TRBJ1-5,TRBV2,CASSYRTGLEPQHF
TRBJ1-2,TRBV25-1,CASSEPANYGYTF
TRBJ2-7,TRBV3-1/TRBV3-2,CASTGQGTYEQYF
TRBJ1-4,TRBV20-1,CSAFINEKLFF
TRBJ1-5,TRBV7-2,CASSLARYQPQHF
TRBJ2-1,TRBV5-1,CASSAQTGGDEQFF
TRBJ2-1,TRBV2,CASSEASGDNEQFF
TRBJ1-2,TRBV30,CAWSPDRADGYTF
TRBJ1-6,TRBV18,CASSFVGLQGAQSSYNSPLHF
TRBJ1-5,TRBV6-5,CASRPGTGGNQPQHF
TRBJ1-4,TRBV18,CASSPKGAPNEKLFF
TRBJ2-7,TRBV6-1,CASSDRVEQYF
TRBJ2-5,TRBV5-1,CASSVGQGYQETQYF
TRBJ1-1,TRBV5-1,CASSSGQNTEAFF
TRBJ1-2,TRBV3-1/TRBV3-2,CASSQLGGLVGYTF
TRBJ1-3,TRBV19,CASSSTASGNTIYF
TRBJ2-2,TRBV5-1,CASSLTGAVGPTGELFF
TRBJ2-7,TRBV6-5,CASSYGAGAEQYF
TRBJ2-7,TRBV7-9,CASSLEAYEQYF
TRBJ2-3,TRBV7-9,CASSFGAADTQYF
TRBJ2-1,TRBV18,CASSLKELAAAQFF
TRBJ2-7,TRBV30,CAWSSGTGNRYF
TRBJ2-1,TRBV3-1/TRBV3-2,CASSQVAGVGNEQFF
TRBJ2-7,TRBV30,CAWSVDRDFYEQYF
TRBJ1-2,TRBV30,CAYHGGANGYTF
TRBJ2-1,TRBV5-6,CASSSQLAVYNEQFF
TRBJ2-6,TRBV11-2,CASSFYAGSGANVLTF
TRBJ1-1,TRBV5-1,CASRLTDRNTEAFF
TRBJ2-3,TRBV21-1,CASSARLAPMTDTQYF
TRBJ1-5,TRBV5-1,CASSLDSGGGQPQHF
TRBJ1-1,TRBV27,CASRSTGVGTEAFF
TRBJ1-1,TRBV19,CASRDRAGMNTEAFF
TRBJ1-6,TRBV19,CASSFSGVNSPLHF
TRBJ1-5,TRBV24-1,CATSDRLAGPQHF
TRBJ1-4,TRBV2,CASERIREEKLFF
TRBJ1-4,TRBV28,CASSYRVYNEKLFF
TRBJ1-2,TRBV6-6,CASRSRDRAYGYTF
TRBJ2-7,TRBV2,CASMRLAAPYEQYF